This T cell receptor (beta chain) came from a study of blood T cell repertoires in COVID-19. The CDR3 is 13 residues long. With 5 bases removed from V and 4 bases from J, the gap between germline ends came to 11 bases. Germline CDR1 and CDR2: LGHDT and YNNKEL (reference sequence). Original analysis: Amplified reference gene primers provided the basis for estimating nucleated cell counts. Assay used: immunoSEQ multiplex PCR; TCRdb lists only in-frame clones, some missing. That table furnishes V, J and clone size, whereas the DNA furnished D and trimming. The sample yields roughly 110,000 clones, about 84% seen once.

The receptor was isolated from an older woman with acute or convalescent COVID-19. The sequencing sample was made of peripheral blood. The chain links TRBV3-1 (or the pseudogene TRBV3-2) to TRBJ2-5; a possible D gene is TRBD2 (6 bases). CDR3 protein: CASSLGLGETQYF. The CDR3 nucleotides read TGTGCCAGCAGCTTGGGACTCGGAGAGACCCAGTACTTC.